This TCR beta chain was identified during a study of lymphopenia after photon versus proton radiotherapy. Findings and caveats of the study: Better survival with proton therapy was suggested as possible, not demonstrated.

Clones were read by immunoSEQ multiplex PCR, and TCRdb kept only the in-frame ones, dropping some. The sample shows 50,000 to 75,000 clones, around 87% of them seen only once. Germline values: CDR1 KGHSH, CDR2 LQKENI. CDR3 length equals 16 residues. The V gene lost 3 bases and the J gene lost 4 bases, with 16 bases spanning the gap. In regard to this clone: The antigen is undetermined.

V usage is TRBV18 and J usage is TRBJ1-3; D not resolved. The TCR comes from a man aged 40-55 years with gastric cancer. Sample: peripheral blood, taken from a patient treated with photon-based radiotherapy. CDR3 protein: CASSPSRPPGGNTIYF. In nucleotides, the CDR3 is TGTGCCAGCTCACCCTCCAGGCCACCGGGAGGAAACACCATATATTTT.